A selection of T cell receptor beta chains follows, all from one sample in a study of T cells expressing NK-cell markers. Each CDR3 protein gets one entry in TCRdb, which reprocessed the 5' RACE reads and gives no DNA. Its clone listing holds thousands of distinct CDR3 sequences. The material sequenced was blood T cells: a sorted CD56 or NKG2C T cell subset, CD4+ or CD8+ T cells, or bulk PBMC T cells (not recorded which). All receptors come from a young man in good health. Each CDR3 is given with its conserved first and last residue. Not all rows give a size; the values are once, few, many and, for expanded clones, a class.

j_call | clone_size | v_call | cdr3_aa
TRBJ1-2 | medium-sized | TRBV6-5 | CASSQRQDPPRYGYTF
TRBJ2-5 | . | TRBV18 | CASSAPQQTQYF
TRBJ1-1 | . | TRBV7-9 | CASSQPLGQGVTEAFF
TRBJ2-1 | medium-sized | TRBV4-2 | CASTRLGSSYNEQFF
TRBJ2-1 | medium-sized | TRBV20-1 | CSARVLAGGSYNEQFF
TRBJ1-1 | medium-sized | TRBV7-9 | CANSSTTDASGFF
TRBJ1-1 | . | TRBV20-1 | CSARVPPGFEAFF
TRBJ2-3 | medium-sized | TRBV11-2 | CASSLTDTQYF
TRBJ1-1 | medium-sized | TRBV6-4 | CASSDLSGAEAFF
TRBJ1-1 | . | TRBV12-3/TRBV12-4 | CASTKDSMNTEAFF
TRBJ2-1 | . | TRBV5-1 | CASSLQELSSYNEQFF